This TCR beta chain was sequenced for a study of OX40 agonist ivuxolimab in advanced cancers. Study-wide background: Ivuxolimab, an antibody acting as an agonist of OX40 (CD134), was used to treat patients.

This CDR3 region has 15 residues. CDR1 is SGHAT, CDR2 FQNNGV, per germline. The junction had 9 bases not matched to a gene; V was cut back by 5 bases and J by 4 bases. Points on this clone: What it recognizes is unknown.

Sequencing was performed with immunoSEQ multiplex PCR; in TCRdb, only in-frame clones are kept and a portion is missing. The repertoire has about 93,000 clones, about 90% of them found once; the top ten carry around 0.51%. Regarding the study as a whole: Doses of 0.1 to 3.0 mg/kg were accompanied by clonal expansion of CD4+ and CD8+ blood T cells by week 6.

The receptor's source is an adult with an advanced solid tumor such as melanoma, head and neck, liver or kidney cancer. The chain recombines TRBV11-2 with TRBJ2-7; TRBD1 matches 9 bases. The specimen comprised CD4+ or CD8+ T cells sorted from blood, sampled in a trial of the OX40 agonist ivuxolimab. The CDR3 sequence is CASSPAGTGYYEQYF. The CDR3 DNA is TGTGCCAGCAGCCCCGCCGGGACAGGGTATTACGAGCAGTACTTC.